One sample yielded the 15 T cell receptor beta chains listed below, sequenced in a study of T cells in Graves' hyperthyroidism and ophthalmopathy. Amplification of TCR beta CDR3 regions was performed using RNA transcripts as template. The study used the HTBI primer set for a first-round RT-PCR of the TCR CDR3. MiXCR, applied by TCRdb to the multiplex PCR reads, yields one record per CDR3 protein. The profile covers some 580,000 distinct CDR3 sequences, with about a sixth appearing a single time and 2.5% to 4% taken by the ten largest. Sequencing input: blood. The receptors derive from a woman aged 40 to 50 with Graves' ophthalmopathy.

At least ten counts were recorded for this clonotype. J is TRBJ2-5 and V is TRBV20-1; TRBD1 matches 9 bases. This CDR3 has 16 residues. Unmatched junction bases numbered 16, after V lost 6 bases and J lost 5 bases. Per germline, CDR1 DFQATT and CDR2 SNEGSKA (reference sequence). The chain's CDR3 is CSATETHRGQRETQYF. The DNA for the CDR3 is TGCAGTGCAACCGAGACCCACAGGGGGCAGCGGGAGACCCAGTACTTC.

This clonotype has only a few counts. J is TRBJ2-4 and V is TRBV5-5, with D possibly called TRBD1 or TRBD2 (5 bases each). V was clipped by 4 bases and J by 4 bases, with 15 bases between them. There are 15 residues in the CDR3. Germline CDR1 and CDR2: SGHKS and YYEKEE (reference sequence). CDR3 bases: TGTGCCAGCAGCCGCGCCGGGACCGAAAAAAACATTCAGTACTTC. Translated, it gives CASSRAGTEKNIQYF.

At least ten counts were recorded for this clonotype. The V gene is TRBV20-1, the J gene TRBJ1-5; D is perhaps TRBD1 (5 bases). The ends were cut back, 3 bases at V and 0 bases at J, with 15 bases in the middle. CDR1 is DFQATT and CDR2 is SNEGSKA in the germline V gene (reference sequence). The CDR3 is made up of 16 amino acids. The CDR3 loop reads CSASIGGTGSNQPQHF. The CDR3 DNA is TGCAGTGCTAGTATCGGGGGAACGGGTAGCAATCAGCCCCAGCATTTT.

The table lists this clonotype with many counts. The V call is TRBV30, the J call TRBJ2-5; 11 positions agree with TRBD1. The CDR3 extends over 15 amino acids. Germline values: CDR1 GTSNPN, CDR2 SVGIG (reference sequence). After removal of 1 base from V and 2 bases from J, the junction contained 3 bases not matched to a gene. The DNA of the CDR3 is TGTGCCTGGAGTGGGACAGGGGGCCTTCAAGAGACCCAGTACTTC. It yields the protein CAWSGTGGLQETQYF.

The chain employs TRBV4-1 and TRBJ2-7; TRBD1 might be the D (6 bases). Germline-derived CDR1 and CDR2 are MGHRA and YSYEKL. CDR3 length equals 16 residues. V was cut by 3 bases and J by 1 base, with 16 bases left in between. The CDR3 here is CASSHATRGRSYEQYF. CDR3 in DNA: TGCGCCAGCAGCCACGCAACCAGGGGTAGGTCCTACGAGCAGTACTTC.

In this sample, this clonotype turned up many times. The CDR3 DNA sequence: TGTGCCTACAACGGGGAGGAGGACACTGAAGCTTTCTTT. This codes for CAYNGEEDTEAFF. V gene TRBV2 combines with J gene TRBJ1-1; D not certain. The CDR3 sequence is 13 residues long. Germline CDR1 reads SNHLY; CDR2 reads FYNNEI. V dropped 11 bases and J dropped 3 bases, with 16 bases sitting between them.

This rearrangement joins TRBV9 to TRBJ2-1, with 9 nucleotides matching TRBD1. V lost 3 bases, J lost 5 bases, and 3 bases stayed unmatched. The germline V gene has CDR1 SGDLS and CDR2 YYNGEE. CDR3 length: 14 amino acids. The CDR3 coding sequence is TGTGCCAGCAGCGGGGGACAGGGCGACAATGAGCAGTTCTTC. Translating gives CASSGGQGDNEQFF. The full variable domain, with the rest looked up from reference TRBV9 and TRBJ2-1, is DSGVTQTPKHLITATGQRVTLRCSPRSGDLSVYWYQQSLDQGLQFLIQYYNGEERAKGNILERFSAQQFPDLHSELNLSSLELGDSALYFCASSGGQGDNEQFFGPGTRLTVL.

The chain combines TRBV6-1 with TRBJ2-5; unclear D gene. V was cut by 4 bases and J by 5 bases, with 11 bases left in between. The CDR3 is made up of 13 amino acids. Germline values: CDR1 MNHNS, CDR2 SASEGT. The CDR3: CASSGQTRETQYF. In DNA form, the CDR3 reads TGTGCCAGCAGTGGGCAGACTCGGGAGACCCAGTACTTC.

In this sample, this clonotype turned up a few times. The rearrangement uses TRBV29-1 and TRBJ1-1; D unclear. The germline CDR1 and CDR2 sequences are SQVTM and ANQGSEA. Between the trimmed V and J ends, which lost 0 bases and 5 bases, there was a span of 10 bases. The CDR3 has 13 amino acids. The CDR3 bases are TGCAGCGTTGAAGAGCCGCAAGGAACTGAAGCTTTCTTT. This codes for CSVEEPQGTEAFF.

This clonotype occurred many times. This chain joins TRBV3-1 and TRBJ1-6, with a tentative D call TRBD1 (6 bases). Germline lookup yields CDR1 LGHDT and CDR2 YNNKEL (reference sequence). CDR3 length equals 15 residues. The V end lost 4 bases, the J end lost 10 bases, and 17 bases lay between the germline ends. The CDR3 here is CASSRDGGGNSPLHF. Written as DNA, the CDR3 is TGTGCCAGCAGCCGAGACGGAGGGGGAAACTCACCCCTCCACTTT.

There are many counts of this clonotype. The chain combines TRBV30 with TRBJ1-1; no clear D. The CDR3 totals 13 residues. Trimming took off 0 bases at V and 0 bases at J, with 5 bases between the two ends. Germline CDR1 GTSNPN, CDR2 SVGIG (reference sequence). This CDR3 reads CAWSVRLNTEAFF. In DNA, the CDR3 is TGTGCCTGGAGTGTCCGCCTGAACACTGAAGCTTTCTTT.

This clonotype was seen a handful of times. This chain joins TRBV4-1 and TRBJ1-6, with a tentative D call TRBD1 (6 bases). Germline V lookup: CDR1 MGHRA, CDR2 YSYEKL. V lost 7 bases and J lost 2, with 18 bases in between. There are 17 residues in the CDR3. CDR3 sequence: CASKDTNGQTYNSPLHF. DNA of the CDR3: TGCGCCAGCAAGGATACCAACGGACAGACCTATAATTCACCCCTCCACTTT.

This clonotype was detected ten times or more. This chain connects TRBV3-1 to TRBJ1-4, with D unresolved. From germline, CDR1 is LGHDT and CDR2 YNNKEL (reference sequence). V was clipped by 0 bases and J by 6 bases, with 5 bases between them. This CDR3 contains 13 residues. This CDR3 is CASSQDGDEKLFF. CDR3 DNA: TGTGCCAGCAGCCAAGACGGGGATGAAAAACTGTTTTTT. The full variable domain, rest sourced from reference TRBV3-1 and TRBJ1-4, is DTAVSQTPKYLVTQMGNDKSIKCEQNLGHDTMYWYKQDSKKFLKIMFSYNNKELIINETVPNRFSPKSPDKAHLNLHINSLELGDSAVYFCASSQDGDEKLFFGSGTQLSVL.

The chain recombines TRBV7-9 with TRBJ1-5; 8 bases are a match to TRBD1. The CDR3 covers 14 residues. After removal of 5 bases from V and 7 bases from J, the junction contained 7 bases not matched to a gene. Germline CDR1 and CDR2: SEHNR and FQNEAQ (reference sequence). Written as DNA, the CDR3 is TGTGCCAGCAGCCCCGGGACAGGCCAACAGCCCCAGCATTTT. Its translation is CASSPGTGQQPQHF.

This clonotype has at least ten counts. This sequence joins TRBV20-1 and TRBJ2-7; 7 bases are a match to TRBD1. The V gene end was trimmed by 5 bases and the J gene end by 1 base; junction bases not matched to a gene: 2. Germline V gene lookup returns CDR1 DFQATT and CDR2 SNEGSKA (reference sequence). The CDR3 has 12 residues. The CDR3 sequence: CSAWTGSYEQYF. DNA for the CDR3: TGCAGTGCTTGGACAGGTTCCTACGAGCAGTACTTC.